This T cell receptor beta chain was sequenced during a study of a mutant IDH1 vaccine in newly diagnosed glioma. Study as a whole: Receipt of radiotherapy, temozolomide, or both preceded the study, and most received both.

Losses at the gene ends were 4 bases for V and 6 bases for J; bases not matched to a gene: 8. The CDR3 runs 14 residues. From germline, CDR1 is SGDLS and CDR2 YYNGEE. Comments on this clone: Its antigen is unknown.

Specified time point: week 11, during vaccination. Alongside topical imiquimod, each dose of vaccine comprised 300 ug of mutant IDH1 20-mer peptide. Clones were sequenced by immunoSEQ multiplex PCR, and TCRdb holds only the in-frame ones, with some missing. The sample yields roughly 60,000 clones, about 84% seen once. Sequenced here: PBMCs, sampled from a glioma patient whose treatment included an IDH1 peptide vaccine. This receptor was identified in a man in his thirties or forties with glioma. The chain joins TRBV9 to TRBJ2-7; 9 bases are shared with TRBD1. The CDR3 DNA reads TGTGCCAGCAGCCCGGGGGGACAGGGCGCCGAGCAGTACTTC. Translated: CASSPGGQGAEQYF.